This T cell receptor (beta chain) was profiled in a study of cytomegalovirus exposure and HLA in healthy donors. The study's findings and limits: Because they were indistinguishable, some V segments, including TRBV6-2 and TRBV6-3, were excluded. HLA alleles showed associations with 15,000 to 20,000 TCR beta sequences in a later analysis, at a 0.05 false discovery rate.

CDR3 length: 16 residues. The germline V and J ends were trimmed by 2 bases and 10 bases, with 23 bases remaining between them. CDR1 MGHRA and CDR2 YSYEKL come from the germline V gene. Notes on this clone: Its specificity is unknown.

The PCR used 60 Vbeta and 13 Jbeta primers. The method was immunoSEQ multiplex PCR; TCRdb's version includes in-frame clones alone and lacks a portion of them. The table records over 85,000 clones, 76% of them present only once. The clonotype was recovered from a man in his forties in good health and CMV-seronegative. The V and J genes are TRBV4-1 and TRBJ1-1; the D gene is possibly TRBD1 (6 bases). Sequencing was done on a sample of PBMCs. CDR3 region: CASSQYNADSRPGAFF. The DNA of the CDR3 is TGCGCCAGCAGCCAATATAACGCGGACAGCCGGCCCGGAGCTTTCTTT.